This T cell receptor (beta chain) was documented in a study of CD8 T cells in ankylosing spondylitis. Study-wide findings and caveats: Reportedly, significant enrichment of disease-linked clones occurred in matched ankylosing spondylitis synovial fluid.

Germline loops: CDR1 KGHDR, CDR2 SFDVKD. V was trimmed by 4 bases and J by 1 base, leaving 15 bases between them. This CDR3 is 17 amino acids long. MiXCR was run by TCRdb on the 5' RACE reads, yielding one entry per CDR3 protein. The repertoire holds under 300,000 distinct CDR3 sequences, with about 11% as singletons. About this clonotype: Its target is not known.

Specimen: blood, either unsorted or a sorted T cell fraction (not recorded which). The clonotype originates from a male donor with ankylosing spondylitis or in good health (not recorded which). The rearrangement uses TRBV24-1 and TRBJ2-2; D might be TRBD1 (7 bases). The CDR3: CATSDIAGQLNTGELFF. The DNA for the CDR3 is TGTGCCACCAGTGACATTGCGGGACAGTTGAACACCGGGGAGCTGTTTTTT.